This TCR beta chain stems from a study of vaccination effects on CD4 cells after COVID-19. Study-wide background: Each participant was given two doses of one vaccine (BNT162b2 or mRNA-1273). Findings of the study overall: There was marked clonal contraction among infection- and vaccine-induced clones late after vaccination.

The data were produced by immunoSEQ multiplex PCR, yet TCRdb's version contains in-frame clones alone and is incomplete. The sample has about 73,000 clones; 78% are singletons. This clone has just one count. Its antigen is undetermined. With the ViraFEST assay, the study expanded antigen-specific CD4+ T cells using viral peptide pools, then sequenced them. Culture proceeded for approximately nine days, and CD4+ T cells were then isolated. Vaccinated participants had no history of SARS-CoV-2 infection and tested negative for nucleocapsid antibodies. Cultivation was performed at a few million PBMC per well with roughly 9.2 IU/ml IL-2 and 9.5 to 10 ug/ml peptides added. A half-medium replacement with IL-2 medium was carried out on days 3 and 7. Germline values: CDR1 MNHEY, CDR2 SVGAGI. CDR3 length equals 12 residues. The V and J ends lost 6 bases and 1 base respectively, with 6 bases between them.

The TCR comes from a human donor who received a COVID-19 vaccine. The V call is TRBV6-5, the J call TRBJ1-1, with D possibly TRBD1 on 5 matching bases. Here the sequenced sample was CD4+ T cells from PBMCs cultured with SARS-CoV-2 spike peptides, taken before COVID-19 vaccination. The CDR3 DNA sequence: TGTGCCAGCAGACAGGCGAACACTGAAGCTTTCTTT. Protein product: CASRQANTEAFF.